The count of the clone carrying this T cell receptor (beta chain) is one. Given a much more abundant clone one base away, this may be a read error. Bulk TCR libraries were made with methods that had been previously described and with listed TCR primers. Using its own MiXCR run on the PCR reads, TCRdb lists one record per CDR3 protein. Among a few hundred thousand distinct CDR3 sequences listed, around 23% were seen once. Germline V gives CDR1 LGHDT, CDR2 YNNKEL (reference sequence). V shed 3 bases and J 10 bases; nucleotides not matched to a gene: 6. The CDR3 has 14 residues. The sample originates from a study of molecular identifiers for immune sequencing clone quantification. Naive CD8 library inputs spanned about 17,000 to 1,100,000 sorted cells and 10%, 30% or 50% RNA. Naive CD8 T cell sorting was performed on the CD8+CD4-CCR7+CD45RA+ phenotype.

The TCR comes from a human donor in good health. Some libraries in this study had Jurkat cell RNA spiked in. V usage is TRBV3-1 and J usage is TRBJ2-1, with 10 bases that match TRBD2. The source material was naive CD8+ T cells from blood, with Jurkat cell RNA spiked in. The subset: FACS-sorted CD8+CD4-CCR7+CD45RA+ naive T cells. This CDR3 is CASSHASGRGEQFF. In DNA form, the CDR3 reads TGTGCCAGCAGCCACGCTAGCGGGAGAGGGGAGCAGTTCTTC.